Sequencing of this T cell receptor beta chain was carried out in a study of blood T cell repertoires in COVID-19. Looking at the study overall: In each case, the material was cDNA or gDNA derived from T cells, B-cell-depleted T cells, or PBMCs.

As for this clone: The same CDR3 can be traced to other DNA sequences in this sample.

As originally analysed: Estimation of nucleated cell counts relied on the amplification of reference gene primers. Libraries were prepared by immunoSEQ multiplex PCR; TCRdb keeps only in-frame clonotypes and omits some of them. The V and J calls and the clone size are those of that table, but D and trimming were determined from the DNA. The sample shows under 200,000 clones, about four fifths of them seen only once. Grouping used clinical history reported by participants in a survey and questionnaire. The CDR3 is 13 amino acids. The V end was cut by 6 bases, the J end by 1 base, with 8 bases between. Germline V gene sequence: CDR1 MDHEN, CDR2 SYDVKM.

Sequencing was carried out using PBMCs or T cells enriched from blood (not recorded which). The chain joins TRBV28 to TRBJ2-3, with D unclear. This sequence was found in a woman in her 50s in a cohort exposed to, infected with or recovered from COVID-19 (not recorded which). CDR3 coding DNA: TGTGCCAGCAGCCTGGCGGGCACAGATACGCAGTATTTT. As protein: CASSLAGTDTQYF.